This T cell receptor beta chain was recorded in a study of shared clonotypes between healthy human individuals. Background on the study: CD4 naive and memory got three plates each, CD8 naive two, CD8 memory one.

Findings and limits, study-wide: Non-shared clonotypes showed lower generation probabilities than clonotypes common to all four donors. Large depth notwithstanding, sorted-subset sequencing proved incomplete by rarefaction.

CD45RO negativity and positive selection for CCR7 defined naive CD8 cells, a population that excluded terminally differentiated effector memory CD45RA+ cells. The donor cohort consisted entirely of Caucasian adults residing in Nashville, Tennessee. TCRdb's copy holds only in-frame clones and misses some; the assay was immunoSEQ multiplex PCR. The sample has hundreds of thousands of clones; approximately 96% are singletons. CDR1 and CDR2 (germline): SGHAT, FQNNGV. V trimming: 1 base; J trimming: 4 bases; junction bases outside the gene matches: 15. The length of the CDR3 is 18 residues. Regarding this clone: Antigen specificity is unknown.

The sequence derives from a young woman in good health. V gene TRBV11-2 combines with J gene TRBJ2-5, with 7 bases aligning to TRBD2. Sequencing used naive CD8+ T cells sorted from blood. Written as DNA, the CDR3 is TGTGCCAGCAGCTTAGGCGGGTCTGGGGGAGGGGTTTTAGAGACCCAGTACTTC. Encoded protein: CASSLGGSGGGVLETQYF.